This TCR beta chain came from a study of T cells after yellow fever vaccination. Study outcomes and limitations: Abundant contaminating clonotypes from the bulk population could appear in FACS-sorted repertoires. A large majority of primary-vaccination clones showed up again after the booster (roughly 95% CD4, roughly 91% CD8). When the response was secondary, it was weaker but reached its peak faster, day 5 versus 15.

There are many counts of this clonotype. Its antigen is still unknown. V lost 4 bases, J lost 5 bases, and 12 bases lay in between. The CDR3 loop spans 13 amino acids. From germline, CDR1 is SGHRS and CDR2 YFSETQ. Synthesis of TCR cDNA relied on 5'RACE template switching, which attached a universal primer site and UMIs. TCRdb called the 5' RACE reads again in MiXCR, with one record for every CDR3 protein. The repertoire holds some 340,000 distinct CDR3 sequences, with roughly 4.3% as singletons. This sequence originates from a man younger than 35 who received the YFV17D yellow fever vaccine. The chain has TRBV5-1 and TRBJ1-2; D unresolved. The sample consisted of PBMCs, taken 5 days after the yellow fever booster vaccination. DNA of the CDR3: TGCGCCAGCAGCGGCTGGGATATTTATGGCTACACCTTC. It is translated as CASSGWDIYGYTF.